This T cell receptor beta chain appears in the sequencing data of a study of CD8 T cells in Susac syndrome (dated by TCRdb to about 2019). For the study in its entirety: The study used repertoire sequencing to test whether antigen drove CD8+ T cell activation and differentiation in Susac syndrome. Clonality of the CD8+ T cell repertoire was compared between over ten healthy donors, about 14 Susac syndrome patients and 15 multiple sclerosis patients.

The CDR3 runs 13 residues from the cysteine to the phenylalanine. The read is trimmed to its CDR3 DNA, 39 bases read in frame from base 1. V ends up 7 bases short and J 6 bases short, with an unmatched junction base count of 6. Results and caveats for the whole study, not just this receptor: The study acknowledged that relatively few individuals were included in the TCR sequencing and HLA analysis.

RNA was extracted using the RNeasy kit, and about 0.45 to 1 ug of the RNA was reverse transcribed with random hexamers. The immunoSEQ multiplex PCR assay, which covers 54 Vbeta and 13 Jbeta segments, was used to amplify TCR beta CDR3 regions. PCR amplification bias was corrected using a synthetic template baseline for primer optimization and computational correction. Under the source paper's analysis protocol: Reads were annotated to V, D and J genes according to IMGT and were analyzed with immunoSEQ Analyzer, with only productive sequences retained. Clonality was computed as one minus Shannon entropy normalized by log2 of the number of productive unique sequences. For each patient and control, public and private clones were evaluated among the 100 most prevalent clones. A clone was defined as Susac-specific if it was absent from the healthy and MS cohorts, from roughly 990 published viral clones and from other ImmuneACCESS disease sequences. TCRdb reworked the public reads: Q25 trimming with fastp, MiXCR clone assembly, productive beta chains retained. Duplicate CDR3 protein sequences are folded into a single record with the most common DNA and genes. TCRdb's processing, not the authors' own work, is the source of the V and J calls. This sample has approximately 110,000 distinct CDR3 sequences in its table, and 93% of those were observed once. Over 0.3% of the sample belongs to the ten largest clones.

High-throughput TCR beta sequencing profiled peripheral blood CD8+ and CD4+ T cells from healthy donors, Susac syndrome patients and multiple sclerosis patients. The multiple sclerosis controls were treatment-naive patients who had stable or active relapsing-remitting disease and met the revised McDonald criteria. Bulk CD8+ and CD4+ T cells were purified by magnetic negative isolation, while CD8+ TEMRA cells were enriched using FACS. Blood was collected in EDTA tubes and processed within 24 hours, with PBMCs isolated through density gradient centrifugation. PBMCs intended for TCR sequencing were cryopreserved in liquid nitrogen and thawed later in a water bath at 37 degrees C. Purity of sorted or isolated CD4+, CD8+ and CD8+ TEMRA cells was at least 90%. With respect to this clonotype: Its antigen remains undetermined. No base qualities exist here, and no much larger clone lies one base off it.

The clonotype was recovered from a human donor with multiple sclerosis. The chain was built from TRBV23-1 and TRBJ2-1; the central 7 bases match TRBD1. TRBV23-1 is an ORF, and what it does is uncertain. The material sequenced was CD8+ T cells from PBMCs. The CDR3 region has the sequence CASTLTGSNEQFF. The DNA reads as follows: TGCGCCAGCACTCTGACAGGGTCCAATGAGCAGTTCTTC.